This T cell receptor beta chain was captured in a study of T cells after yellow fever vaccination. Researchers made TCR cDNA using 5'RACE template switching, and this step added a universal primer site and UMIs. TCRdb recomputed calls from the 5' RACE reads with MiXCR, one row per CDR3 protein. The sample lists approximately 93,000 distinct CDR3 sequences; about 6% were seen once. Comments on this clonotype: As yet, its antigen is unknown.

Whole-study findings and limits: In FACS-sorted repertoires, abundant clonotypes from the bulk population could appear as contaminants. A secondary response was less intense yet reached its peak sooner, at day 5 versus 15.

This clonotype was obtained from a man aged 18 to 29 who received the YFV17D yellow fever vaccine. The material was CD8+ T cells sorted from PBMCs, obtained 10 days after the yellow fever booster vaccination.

The CDR3: CASSYSIGGDGYTF. For the CDR3, the DNA is TGTGCCAGCAGTTACTCTATAGGAGGTGATGGCTACACCTTC. The V and J genes are TRBV6-2 or TRBV6-3 and TRBJ1-2; D uncertain. Trimming left V 0 bases short and J 6 bases short, with 11 bases between. The CDR3 length is 14 residues. Germline assignment: CDR1 MNHEY and CDR2 SVGEGT.